The 21 T cell receptor beta chains below all came from one sample that was sequenced in a study of cytomegalovirus exposure and HLA in healthy donors. The PCR was carried out with 60 Vbeta primers and 13 Jbeta primers. Sequencing was performed with immunoSEQ multiplex PCR; in TCRdb, only in-frame clones are kept and a portion is missing. Of 120,000 or so clones listed, about 75% are singletons. Sequenced input: PBMCs. These receptors all come from a man aged 55 to 70 in good health and CMV-seropositive.

The J gene is TRBJ1-4, the V gene TRBV19; 8 bases agree with TRBD1. The V gene's germline CDR1 is LNHDA and CDR2 SQIVND (reference sequence). J was trimmed by 0 bases and V by 0 bases; bases with no gene match: 6. The CDR3 sequence is 18 residues long. The CDR3 loop is CASSIDGGRGPTNEKLFF. CDR3 nucleotides: TGTGCCAGTAGTATAGATGGAGGCAGGGGGCCAACTAATGAAAAACTGTTTTTT.

This chain connects TRBV28 to TRBJ2-1; weak D call: TRBD1 (6 bases). The CDR3 consists of 12 residues. Germline CDR1 MDHEN, CDR2 SYDVKM. With 7 bases removed from V and 12 bases from J, the gap between germline ends came to 16 bases. CDR3 sequence reads: CASKKRETGQFF. In DNA form, the CDR3 reads TGTGCCAGCAAGAAAAGGGAGACAGGGCAGTTCTTC.

This clone was seen just once. The gene calls are TRBV7-9 and TRBJ2-1, with TRBD1 matching 7 bases. The length of the CDR3 is 14 residues. Germline assignment: CDR1 SEHNR and CDR2 FQNEAQ (reference sequence). V shed 5 bases, J shed 4 bases, and the junction held 5 bases outside the gene matches. The DNA of the CDR3 is TGTGCCAGCAGCCGGGACAGATTATACAATGAGCAGTTCTTC. Protein: CASSRDRLYNEQFF.

V is TRBV2 and J is TRBJ1-3; the D is unclear. Germline-derived CDR1 and CDR2 are SNHLY and FYNNEI. Trimming took off 11 bases at V and 0 bases at J, with 8 bases between the two ends. The CDR3 sequence is 12 residues long. In DNA form, the CDR3 reads TGTGCCGCCCTAAGCTCTGGAAACACCATATATTTT. It specifies CAALSSGNTIYF. Variable domain in full (rest from reference TRBV2 and TRBJ1-3): EPEVTQTPSHQVTQMGQEVILRCVPISNHLYFYWYRQILGQKVEFLVSFYNNEISEKSEIFDDQFSVERPDGSNFTLKIRSTKLEDSAMYFCAALSSGNTIYFGEGSWLTVV.

This sequence joins TRBV27 and TRBJ2-7, with D tentatively TRBD2 (6 bases). CDR1 and CDR2 from the germline V gene are MNHEY and SMNVEV (reference sequence). This CDR3 has 17 amino acids. Trimming cost V 0 bases and J 8 bases, with 23 bases left between them. The CDR3 loop reads CASSLSTWWDSVSQQYF. CDR3 nucleotides: TGTGCCAGCAGTTTATCGACATGGTGGGACTCAGTAAGTCAGCAGTACTTC.

The chain recombines TRBV2 with TRBJ2-3, with D uncertain. CDR3 length: 11 amino acids. Looked up from germline, CDR1 is SNHLY and CDR2 is FYNNEI. V was pared by 8 bases and J by 2 bases, with 5 bases between. CDR3 coding DNA: TGTGCCAGCGAGTACACAGATACGCAGTATTTT. Its translation: CASEYTDTQYF.

The chain is built from TRBV5-1 and TRBJ2-1; D is perhaps TRBD1 (6 bases). Looked up from germline, CDR1 is SGHRS and CDR2 is YFSETQ. V dropped 4 bases and J dropped 14 bases, with 13 bases sitting between them. This CDR3 is 11 amino acids long. The CDR3 reads CASSPGHLKFF. CDR3 sequence (DNA): TGCGCCAGCAGCCCGGGACACCTTAAGTTCTTC.

The chain carries TRBV6-5 and TRBJ2-7; weak D call: TRBD1 (5 bases). Germline V gives CDR1 MNHEY, CDR2 SVGAGI. This CDR3 has 14 residues. The V end was cut by 6 bases, the J end by 0 bases, with 12 bases between. The CDR3 bases are TGTGCCAGCAGCCAGACAGAGCACTCCTACGAGCAGTACTTC. Translating it yields CASSQTEHSYEQYF.

The genes are TRBV5-1 and TRBJ1-5; D uncertain. The germline V gene has CDR1 SGHRS and CDR2 YFSETQ. The ends were cut back, 2 bases at V and 5 bases at J, with 11 bases in the middle. The CDR3 runs to 14 residues. The CDR3 spells CASSLAGVDQPQHF. CDR3 coding DNA: TGCGCCAGCAGCTTAGCCGGGGTGGATCAGCCCCAGCATTTT.

The chain couples TRBV6-6 to TRBJ1-5, with 8 bases aligning to TRBD1. CDR3 length: 15 amino acids. CDR1 and CDR2 (germline): MNHNY, SVGAGI (reference sequence). Trimming at V came to 2 bases and at J to 1 base, leaving 1 base not matched to a gene. The CDR3 sequence is CASSYQGASNQPQHF. The CDR3 DNA sequence: TGTGCCAGCAGTTACCAGGGGGCGAGCAATCAGCCCCAGCATTTT.

The gene calls are TRBV5-4 and TRBJ1-2; maybe TRBD1 (6 bases). The V gene lost 4 bases and the J gene lost 6 bases, with 22 bases spanning the gap. Germline CDR1 SGHNT, CDR2 YYREEE (reference sequence). This CDR3 is built from 16 residues. Here the CDR3 reads CASSLGRGGQDNGYTF. DNA for the CDR3: TGTGCCAGCAGCCTTGGAAGGGGGGGTCAAGACAATGGCTACACCTTC.

V usage is TRBV19 and J usage is TRBJ2-3; 8 bases map to TRBD1. With V trimmed by 3 bases and J by 3 bases, 5 bases remained unmatched. Per germline, CDR1 LNHDA and CDR2 SQIVND (reference sequence). The CDR3 covers 15 residues. CDR3: CASSITGGRTDTQYF. The CDR3, as DNA: TGTGCCAGTAGTATTACAGGGGGTCGGACAGATACGCAGTATTTT.

The chain employs TRBV4-1 and TRBJ2-1; the D is unclear. The CDR3 totals 13 residues. Trimming shortened V by 1 base and J by 4 bases, and 5 bases separated the two germline ends. The germline gives CDR1 MGHRA, CDR2 YSYEKL. The CDR3 reads CASSQGGYNEQFF. The CDR3 DNA follows: TGCGCCAGCAGCCAAGGCGGATACAATGAGCAGTTCTTC.

This sequence joins TRBV2 and TRBJ2-7; TRBD1 agrees at 8 bases. V trimming: 7 bases; J trimming: 6 bases; junction bases outside the gene matches: 5. Germline assignment: CDR1 SNHLY and CDR2 FYNNEI. This CDR3 spans 12 amino acids. In nucleotides, the CDR3 is TGTGCCAGCACCTCACAGGGGGGCGAGCAGTACTTC. Translated: CASTSQGGEQYF. The full variable domain, its missing parts supplied by reference TRBV2 and TRBJ2-7, is EPEVTQTPSHQVTQMGQEVILRCVPISNHLYFYWYRQILGQKVEFLVSFYNNEISEKSEIFDDQFSVERPDGSNFTLKIRSTKLEDSAMYFCASTSQGGEQYFGPGTRLTVT.

The chain is built from TRBV4-2 and TRBJ1-1, with a weak D call TRBD1 (5 bases). There are 15 residues in the CDR3. With 1 base removed from V and 3 bases from J, the gap between germline ends came to 12 bases. Germline V gene lookup returns CDR1 LGHNA and CDR2 YNFKEQ. The CDR3 region is CASSQVGGGDTEAFF. DNA for the CDR3: TGTGCCAGCAGCCAAGTCGGGGGAGGGGACACTGAAGCTTTCTTT.

A few counts support this clone. The J gene is TRBJ1-2, the V gene TRBV28; D remains ambiguous. The germline gives CDR1 MDHEN, CDR2 SYDVKM. The CDR3 covers 13 residues. Between the trimmed V and J ends, which lost 6 bases and 4 bases, there was a span of 12 bases. As DNA, the CDR3 is TGTGCCAGCAGGCCCGGAGCGTTCTATGGCTACACCTTC. The encoded protein is CASRPGAFYGYTF.

The chain links TRBV29-1 to TRBJ1-1; 10 bases match TRBD1. The germline V gene encodes CDR1 SQVTM and CDR2 ANQGSEA. The CDR3 spans 13 residues. V shed 7 bases and J 4 bases; nucleotides not matched to a gene: 6. Here the CDR3 DNA reads TGCAGCGGGGACAGGGGTTCGGGCACTGAAGCTTTCTTT. It is translated as CSGDRGSGTEAFF.

V usage is TRBV4-1 and J usage is TRBJ2-5, with 9 positions matching TRBD2. Looked up from germline, CDR1 is MGHRA and CDR2 is YSYEKL. The CDR3 spans 18 residues. J was trimmed by 4 bases and V by 1 base; bases with no gene match: 13. The CDR3 reads CASSQAVAGVRRGETQYF. In nucleotides, the CDR3 is TGCGCCAGCAGCCAAGCGGTAGCGGGAGTACGTAGGGGAGAGACCCAGTACTTC.

The CDR3 nucleotides are TGTGCCAGCAGTTTGCGTGGCAGGGGCGACGAGCAGTACTTC. It specifies CASSLRGRGDEQYF. This chain connects TRBV27 to TRBJ2-7; D possibly corresponds to TRBD1 (6 bases). Germline assignment: CDR1 MNHEY and CDR2 SMNVEV (reference sequence). V was clipped by 3 bases and J by 5 bases, with 14 bases between them. The CDR3 length is 14 residues.

The chain couples TRBV18 to TRBJ2-5; tentative D call: TRBD2 (7 bases). The better agreement between TRBJ2-7 and the DNA end casts doubt on the J call. The CDR3 is 14 amino acids. CDR1 and CDR2 (germline): KGHSH, LQKENI. CDR3 nucleotides: TGTGCCAGCTCACCTGACGGGGGGCGGTACGAGCAGTACTTC. This gives the protein CASSPDGGRYEQYF.

The chain employs TRBV5-8 and TRBJ1-5, with a weak D call TRBD1 (6 bases). Germline-derived CDR1 and CDR2 are SGHTS and YDEGEE. The V gene lost 0 bases and the J gene lost 6 bases, with 16 bases spanning the gap. The CDR3 is made up of 16 amino acids. The CDR3 DNA sequence: TGTGCCAGCAGCTTGGCTTGGGGGGGCCGGGGTCAGCCCCAGCATTTT. It translates to CASSLAWGGRGQPQHF.